These 27 T cell receptor beta chains were all obtained from the same sample, sequenced in a study of blood T cell repertoires in COVID-19. Profiling relied on immunoSEQ multiplex PCR, and the TCRdb table lists in-frame clones only, not all of them. The sample holds tens of thousands of clones, around three quarters seen once. Sequencing used peripheral blood. The source is a man older than 75 with acute or convalescent COVID-19.

The chain has TRBV4-3 and TRBJ1-1; no definite D call. The CDR3 contains 16 residues. V was trimmed by 0 bases and J by 2 bases, leaving 13 bases between them. Germline values: CDR1 LGHNA, CDR2 YSLEER. The CDR3 region has the DNA TGCGCCAGCAGCCAAGAACTCGGGTTCATCAACACTGAAGCTTTCTTT. This gives the protein CASSQELGFINTEAFF.

This chain uses TRBV18 with TRBJ1-1; D not certain. The V end lost 1 base, the J end lost 1 base, and 7 bases lay between the germline ends. This CDR3 is 14 amino acids long. Germline-derived CDR1 and CDR2 are KGHSH and LQKENI. CDR3 loop: CASSPQRANTEAFF. The CDR3, as DNA: TGTGCCAGCTCACCACAGCGGGCGAACACTGAAGCTTTCTTT.

CDR3 in DNA: TGCGCCAGCAGCTTGGCGCCCGGAGGCTACAATGAGCAGTTCTTC. Encoded protein: CASSLAPGGYNEQFF. This chain uses TRBV5-1 with TRBJ2-1; D possibly corresponds to TRBD2 (5 bases). The germline V and J ends were trimmed by 0 bases and 3 bases, with 10 bases remaining between them. There are 15 residues in the CDR3. The germline CDR1 and CDR2 sequences are SGHRS and YFSETQ.

The chain uses TRBV7-2 and TRBJ2-1; the match to TRBD2 covers 8 bases. Unmatched junction bases numbered 8, after V lost 3 bases and J lost 1 base. The germline V gene encodes CDR1 SGHTA and CDR2 FQGNSA. The CDR3 is made up of 17 amino acids. The CDR3 sequence: CASSFSGAKQSYNEQFF. The CDR3 nucleotides read TGTGCCAGCAGCTTTAGCGGGGCAAAACAGTCCTACAATGAGCAGTTCTTC.

The V gene is TRBV25-1, the J gene TRBJ2-7; D possibly corresponds to TRBD1 (7 bases). Germline CDR1 reads MGHDK; CDR2 reads SYGVNS. V was trimmed by 8 bases and J by 9 bases, leaving 14 bases between them. The CDR3 covers 11 residues. The CDR3 DNA reads TGTGCCAGCGGCCAGGGGGGCGGGCAGTACTTC. Translated, it gives CASGQGGGQYF.

The chain recombines TRBV29-1 with TRBJ1-2; TRBD1 aligns across 7 bases. The ends lost 1 base at V and 2 bases at J; junction bases unmatched: 4. CDR1 is SQVTM, CDR2 ANQGSEA, per germline. The CDR3 extends over 14 amino acids. This CDR3 is CSVEVTGINYGYTF. The CDR3 DNA follows: TGCAGCGTTGAAGTGACAGGGATCAACTATGGCTACACCTTC.

The chain joins TRBV11-3 to TRBJ2-1; 7 bases align to TRBD2. The CDR3 runs to 14 residues. Losses at the gene ends were 0 bases for V and 11 bases for J; bases not matched to a gene: 7. Germline CDR1 is SGHNT and CDR2 is YENEEA. The CDR3 coding sequence is TGTGCCAGCAGCTTAGAGACGGTGAGCGGGAAGCAGTTCTTC. Its translation: CASSLETVSGKQFF.

The chain employs TRBV5-4 and TRBJ2-4; D not certain. V lost 3 bases to trimming and J lost 0 bases, with 7 bases between them. CDR1 and CDR2 from the germline V gene are SGHNT and YYREEE (reference sequence). The CDR3 has 14 amino acids. The CDR3 coding sequence is TGTGCCAGCAGCTCGTCGTTAGCCAAAAACATTCAGTACTTC. This encodes CASSSSLAKNIQYF.

The chain is built from TRBV15 and TRBJ1-5, with D possibly being TRBD1 (6 bases). Germline V gene sequence: CDR1 LNHNV, CDR2 YYDKDF (reference sequence). The CDR3 covers 14 residues. Between the trimmed V and J ends, which lost 3 bases and 7 bases, there was a span of 13 bases. The CDR3 nucleotides are TGTGCCACCAGCAGCAGGGGCGCTGAACAGCCCCAGCATTTT. Translating gives CATSSRGAEQPQHF.

V and J are TRBV28 and TRBJ2-5, with TRBD2 matching over 16 bases. This CDR3 contains 20 residues. The germline V gene encodes CDR1 MDHEN and CDR2 SYDVKM. Trimming removed 3 bases from V and 5 bases from J; junction bases left unmatched: 15. The CDR3 DNA reads as TGTGCCAGCAGTTTTCCACGCCTGGGACTAGCGGGAGGGCCGGGTGAGACCCAGTACTTC. This gives the protein CASSFPRLGLAGGPGETQYF.

This clone was detected only a few times. The chain uses TRBV28 and TRBJ1-5; tentatively, D is TRBD1 (6 bases). Germline CDR1 reads MDHEN; CDR2 reads SYDVKM. The CDR3 consists of 13 residues. Trimming stripped 4 bases from V and 8 bases from J, with 12 bases between. The CDR3 DNA reads as TGTGCCAGCAGTTCCGGGACAACCAAGCCCCAGCATTTT. It is translated as CASSSGTTKPQHF.

This chain joins TRBV19 and TRBJ2-1; TRBD2 agrees at 15 bases. The CDR3 loop spans 15 amino acids. Germline CDR1 reads LNHDA; CDR2 reads SQIVND (reference sequence). The trim removed 4 bases at V and 10 bases at J, leaving 5 bases unmatched. CDR3 region: CASSRTSGRAYEQFF. CDR3 nucleotides: TGTGCCAGTAGTAGGACTAGCGGGAGGGCCTACGAGCAGTTCTTC.

This rearrangement joins TRBV7-2 to TRBJ2-1, with TRBD2 identical over 7 bases. The ends lost 4 bases at V and 9 bases at J; junction bases unmatched: 15. CDR1 is SGHTA, CDR2 FQGNSA, per germline. The CDR3 contains 16 residues. The CDR3 coding sequence is TGTGCCAGCAGCTCCTGGGGGATTGGGCGGGAGAGTGAGCAGTTCTTC. Its protein product is CASSSWGIGRESEQFF.

The chain has TRBV29-1 and TRBJ1-1; the match to TRBD1 covers 7 bases. The ends lost 6 bases at V and 6 bases at J; junction bases unmatched: 7. The CDR3 loop spans 12 amino acids. CDR1 and CDR2 from the germline V gene are SQVTM and ANQGSEA. CDR3 nucleotides: TGCAGCGTCCGCAGACAGGGCGCTGAAGCTTTCTTT. Its protein product is CSVRRQGAEAFF.

The V gene is TRBV28, the J gene TRBJ2-1; D ambiguous. V was trimmed by 2 bases and J by 7 bases, leaving 6 bases between them. Germline V gene lookup returns CDR1 MDHEN and CDR2 SYDVKM. The CDR3 has 12 amino acids. CDR3 in amino acids: CASSLPFNEQFF. The CDR3 coding sequence is TGTGCCAGCAGTTTACCTTTTAATGAGCAGTTCTTC.

V is TRBV5-1 and J is TRBJ1-1; D gene unclear. Germline CDR1 and CDR2: SGHRS and YFSETQ. CDR3 size: 13 residues. The V end was cut by 0 bases, the J end by 2 bases, with 5 bases between. The CDR3 is CASSLEANTEAFF. The CDR3 nucleotides read TGCGCCAGCAGCTTGGAAGCTAACACTGAAGCTTTCTTT.

CDR3 residues: CASSLALSGEQFF. The CDR3 bases are TGTGCCAGCAGCTTAGCGCTTTCGGGTGAGCAGTTCTTC. This sequence joins TRBV7-8 and TRBJ2-1, with D unresolved. CDR3 size: 13 residues. V lost 0 bases to trimming and J lost 9 bases, with 9 bases between them. Germline V gene lookup returns CDR1 SGHVS and CDR2 FQNEAQ.

CDR3 sequence: CAWSVGGINSPLHF. CDR3 coding DNA: TGTGCCTGGAGTGTCGGCGGAATAAATTCACCCCTCCACTTT. The chain combines TRBV30 with TRBJ1-6, with D unclear. The CDR3 has 14 residues. Between the trimmed V and J ends, which lost 0 bases and 7 bases, there was a span of 10 bases. Germline loops: CDR1 GTSNPN, CDR2 SVGIG (reference sequence).

This clone was recorded once. V usage is TRBV7-8 and J usage is TRBJ2-4; 13 nucleotides align to TRBD2. The J segment lost 4 bases and the V segment lost 5 bases, leaving 5 bases of the junction unmatched. CDR1 is SGHVS, CDR2 FQNEAQ, per germline. This CDR3 has 16 residues. The CDR3 nucleotides read TGTGCCAGCAGCCGCGGGACTAGCGGGACAAAAAACATTCAGTACTTC. It codes for CASSRGTSGTKNIQYF.

This sequence joins TRBV12-3 or TRBV12-4 and TRBJ2-3; D ambiguous. The V end lost 5 bases, the J end lost 4 bases, and 10 bases lay between the germline ends. CDR3 size: 13 residues. CDR3: CASSLPPPDTQYF. The CDR3 DNA follows: TGTGCCAGCAGTCTACCACCCCCAGATACGCAGTATTTT.

This clone was seen a few times. This sequence joins TRBV5-1 and TRBJ1-6, with 9 bases matching TRBD1. Germline V gene sequence: CDR1 SGHRS, CDR2 YFSETQ. Trimming removed 5 bases from V and 6 bases from J; junction bases left unmatched: 3. The CDR3 totals 14 residues. The CDR3 nucleotides are TGCGCCAGCAGTCCGGGACAGGGTAATTCACCCCTCCACTTT. It codes for CASSPGQGNSPLHF.

The rearrangement uses TRBV19 and TRBJ2-2; possible D gene TRBD2, 6 bases. V was clipped by 1 base and J by 9 bases, with 18 bases between them. CDR1 and CDR2 from the germline V gene are LNHDA and SQIVND (reference sequence). This CDR3 contains 16 residues. CDR3 in DNA: TGTGCCAGTAGTATAGTTTGGGGGGTCCGAAGGCGGGAGCTGTTTTTT. It codes for CASSIVWGVRRRELFF.

Remarks on this clone: The junction differs from germline at one of its ends, possibly a read error. The rearrangement uses TRBV29-1 and TRBJ2-7, with D possibly being TRBD1 (6 bases). The CDR3 has 12 residues. The V gene's germline CDR1 is SQVTM and CDR2 ANQGSEA. The CDR3 DNA is TGCAGCGTTGAGGGACAATCTTACGTGCAGTACTTC. Its protein is CSVEGQSYVQYF.

The chain uses TRBV12-5 and TRBJ2-1; D remains ambiguous. CDR1 and CDR2 (germline): LGHNT, FRNRAP. The CDR3 runs 14 residues. Trimming removed 7 bases at V and 1 base at J, with 11 bases between. DNA for the CDR3: TGTGCTAGTGCCATCCCAGGTTCCTACAATGAGCAGTTCTTC. Protein sequence: CASAIPGSYNEQFF.

This rearrangement joins TRBV7-8 to TRBJ1-5; 7 bases match TRBD1. The germline gives CDR1 SGHVS, CDR2 FQNEAQ. The CDR3 is 16 residues long. The junction had 6 bases not matched to a gene; V was cut back by 1 base and J by 3 bases. The CDR3 bases are TGTGCCAGCAGCTTAGAAGCAGGGGGTTTCAATCAGCCCCAGCATTTT. It yields the protein CASSLEAGGFNQPQHF.

This clone has only one observation. The chain employs TRBV5-8 and TRBJ2-3, with 7 positions matching TRBD2. V dropped 5 bases and J dropped 2; count of bases not matched to a gene: 8. CDR3 length: 15 residues. The V gene's germline CDR1 is SGHTS and CDR2 YDEGEE. DNA of the CDR3: TGTGCCAGCAGGCGTCTAGCGGTTTTCACAGATACGCAGTATTTT. Translating it yields CASRRLAVFTDTQYF.

The count of this clone is one. V usage is TRBV12-3 or TRBV12-4 and J usage is TRBJ2-2; D gene ambiguous. CDR3 length: 12 amino acids. The V and J ends lost 3 bases and 4 bases respectively, with 3 bases between them. CDR3 DNA sequence: TGTGCCAGCAGTTTCTTCACCGGGGAGCTGTTTTTT. It translates to CASSFFTGELFF.